This section outlines one T cell receptor beta chain sequence together with its context. Its antigen is unknown. Mismatch with germline at one junction end may stem from a read error. This sample was included in a study of human T cells and chemical hapten exposure (dated by TCRdb to the early 2020s). Regarding the research as a whole: For sensitization, 2% DPC in acetone was applied to an approximately 2 cm by approximately 2 cm area of upper inner arm skin. Throughout the study period of about 22 weeks, patients also received therapeutic DPC doses to the scalp every week. Patch testing was done on the upper back using Finn chambers containing 0.01% DPC, and results were scored after 6 days according to International Contact Dermatitis Research Group standards. Alopecia areata with under or over 50% scalp involvement, alopecia totalis and alopecia universalis were represented in the patient cohort, which was mostly female. Libraries were combined into a pool for sequencing, and differences in TCR yield between samples came mainly from small differences in library volumes within the pool. The study tracked peripheral blood TCR repertoire changes in vivo during primary and secondary sensitization to the hapten diphenylcyclopropenone (DPC) in alopecia patients. Blood samples were taken from patients before sensitization (week 0) and then at 2, 6 and about 24 weeks after DPC sensitization. For TCR sequencing, blood came from about 29 alopecia patients at anywhere from one to four time points (pre-sensitization, 2, 6 and 24 weeks).

Taken from cysteine to phenylalanine, the CDR3 has 16 residues. This entry keeps only the CDR3 DNA: 48 bases, framed from base 1. CDR1 and CDR2 were assigned from the germline V gene (reference sequence) as SEHNR and FQNEAQ. Libraries were prepared through RACE. The instrument was a NextSeq 500. During library preparation, unique molecular identifiers were attached to individual cDNA molecules so that TCRs could be counted in a quantitative, reproducible way. Both TCR alpha and TCR beta chains were sequenced from each blood RNA sample. Regarding the original processing steps: A median of around 100,000 TCRs per sample was observed, with a range of 23,224 to 690,600. V, J and CDR3 annotation of the TCR reads was performed with the Decombinator software suite. To make PS versus PT1 abundance plots, every sample was subsampled to the same number of TCRs (28,000). TCRs were defined as expanded if absent before sensitization and observed at least eight times at the 2-week time point. TCRdb handled the public reads itself, with Q25 trimming in fastp and clone calling in MiXCR, and kept productive beta chains. Identical CDR3 proteins give one entry, which carries the most common genes and DNA. The V and J calls reflect TCRdb's pipeline rather than the authors' work. This sample holds about 100,000 distinct CDR3 sequences; about 11% were observed only once. The ten most abundant clones make up approximately 4% of the sample.

This specimen's time point label, interpreted: patch test 1, 2 weeks after DPC sensitization. The treatment or condition label here, explained by the study, means: therapeutic diphenylcyclopropenone sensitization with weekly scalp DPC. At each patch-test visit, blood was drawn before the patch test was applied. Patients were eligible if aged 18 to 70, diagnosed with alopecia and judged suitable for DPC therapy, and pregnant patients were excluded. Total RNA was isolated from unfractionated whole blood collected in Tempus Blood RNA tubes. General study outcomes and caveats: After repeated subsampling, changes were observed in the strength of the expansion versus patch-test correlation and in the threshold at which the correlation became significant. A positive correlation was found between the number of PT1 expanded TCRs and patch test score, with significance reached at thresholds 8, 16 and 32 but not 4. No change with DPC sensitization was found in the number of TCRs above 1 in 1000 frequency, and no evidence of global repertoire structure alterations was found. Because all patients had alopecia, a presumed autoimmune disease, the immune response of the patients might differ from that of healthy individuals. Compared with pre-sensitization or healthy control sets, expanded TCRs formed significantly more large CDR3 similarity clusters, which is consistent with antigen-driven responses.

The source was whole blood, collected in connection with sensitization to the hapten diphenylcyclopropenone (DPC). The receptor comes from a woman aged 35 to 49 with alopecia areata. Some clones in this sample may be carry-over from other donors' samples. The chain links TRBV7-9 with TRBJ1-4, and TRBD1 matches 8 of the central bases. The DNA sequence follows: TGTGCCAGCAGCTTAGGACAGGGGCCAACTAATGAAAAACTGCTTTTT. This sequence encodes CASSLGQGPTNEKLLF.